Detailed here is one T cell receptor beta chain. Its antigen is unknown. The data belong to a study of graft-versus-host responses after intestinal transplantation. Study-wide background: Multivisceral, liver-intestinal, or isolated intestinal grafts were transplanted into recipients. Recipients uniformly received anti-thymocyte globulin induction, followed by tacrolimus and steroids for approximately 3 years. Whole-study results and caveats: Association was observed between peak circulating GvH clone levels and early post-transplant HvG declines. Where graft-donor T cell macrochimerism was present, patients had high graft-versus-host to host-versus-graft clonal ratios in allografts.

The germline gives CDR1 MNHNS, CDR2 SASEGT. This CDR3 comprises 12 residues. V was cut by 6 bases and J by 4 bases, with 10 bases left in between. Clones were read by immunoSEQ multiplex PCR, and TCRdb kept only the in-frame ones, dropping some. The sample contains under 140,000 clones, roughly 95% of which appear only once. This TCR came from a human donor who received an intestinal transplant. J is TRBJ2-7 and V is TRBV6-1, with D uncertain. This sample comprised unstimulated CD8+ T cells sorted from spleen or lymph node cells, obtained before intestinal transplant. The CDR3 loop reads CASSIVRYEQYF. The CDR3 DNA sequence: TGTGCCAGCAGCATAGTAAGGTACGAGCAGTACTTC.